This TCR beta chain was sequenced for a study of blood T cells in healthy people across ages. Alongside a J-beta primer mix, a sample-barcoded 5' primer served in a second PCR lasting roughly 6 to 12 cycles. Sequencing of every sample gave 3 million or more CDR3-containing paired-end reads. TCRdb fed the 5' RACE reads into MiXCR, producing one record per CDR3 protein. The sample has about 640,000 distinct CDR3 sequences, around 54% seen once. The receptor was isolated from a man aged 55 to 70 in good health. The specimen was blood.

CDR3 residues: CASSSLGGGYYNEQFF. Written as DNA, the CDR3 is TGTGCCAGCAGTTCCCTTGGCGGGGGCTACTACAATGAGCAGTTCTTC. The chain has TRBV12-3 or TRBV12-4 and TRBJ2-1, with D maybe TRBD2 (7 bases). The CDR3 spans 16 residues. Deletions cut 4 bases from V and 3 bases from J, with 16 bases between.